This passage covers 5 T cell receptor beta chains from one sample sequenced in a study of vaccination effects on CD4 cells after COVID-19. The antigens for these receptors are not known. Profiling relied on immunoSEQ multiplex PCR, and the TCRdb table lists in-frame clones only, not all of them. The repertoire has around 35,000 clones, around 67% of them found once; the top ten carry 3.5% to 4.5%. CD4+ T cells were isolated after less than 13 days of culture. Sequencing used CD4+ T cells from PBMCs cultured without peptide, obtained before COVID-19 vaccination. These receptors came from a human donor who received a COVID-19 vaccine.

The gene calls are TRBV27 and TRBJ1-2; TRBD1 matches 8 bases. J gave up 2 bases and V 2 bases, and 1 base lay outside the gene matches. The CDR3 is 14 amino acids. Germline V lookup: CDR1 MNHEY, CDR2 SMNVEV (reference sequence). This CDR3 reads CASSLGTGNYGYTF. In DNA, the CDR3 is TGTGCCAGCAGTTTAGGGACAGGAAACTATGGCTACACCTTC.

In this sample, this clone turned up once. The chain is built from TRBV18 and TRBJ2-7, with 7 bases fitting TRBD1. V trimming: 1 base; J trimming: 3 bases; junction bases outside the gene matches: 6. From germline, CDR1 is KGHSH and CDR2 LQKENI. CDR3 length equals 15 residues. The CDR3: CASSPLRQGVYEQYF. In nucleotides, the CDR3 is TGTGCCAGCTCACCACTGAGACAGGGAGTCTACGAGCAGTACTTC.

V usage is TRBV6-1 and J usage is TRBJ1-4, with no clear D. The germline CDR1 and CDR2 sequences are MNHNS and SASEGT. V lost 2 bases and J lost 2, with 12 bases in between. The CDR3 contains 16 residues. The CDR3, as DNA: TGTGCCAGCAGTGAATCGGAGGGCACGACTAATGAAAAACTGTTTTTT. Translating it yields CASSESEGTTNEKLFF.

The gene calls are TRBV10-3 and TRBJ2-3, with D hard to call. The V gene's germline CDR1 is ENHRY and CDR2 SYGVKD. Trimming pared 8 bases from V and 1 base from J, leaving 13 bases between. The CDR3 extends over 14 amino acids. The CDR3: CAIRSSVGTDTQYF. The CDR3 coding sequence is TGTGCCATCCGCTCCAGCGTCGGCACAGATACGCAGTATTTT.

This chain connects TRBV5-6 to TRBJ1-3, with D tentatively TRBD1 (5 bases). The CDR3 covers 13 residues. Trimming removed 7 bases at V and 3 bases at J, with 11 bases between. In germline, CDR1 is SGHDT, CDR2 YYEEEE. The DNA for the CDR3 is TGTGCCAGCTCTCCGGGGGGTGGAAACACCATATATTTT. It translates to CASSPGGGNTIYF.